This T cell receptor beta chain was sequenced for a study of blood T cell repertoires in COVID-19. Study at large: Sites in the United States, Italy and Spain provided acute and convalescent COVID-19 samples. T cells, B-cell-depleted T cells, or PBMCs supplied cDNA or gDNA.

V lost 5 bases and J 4 bases, leaving 11 bases between the germline ends. Germline V gene data show CDR1 as SGHVS and CDR2 as FNYEAQ. The CDR3 length is 13 residues. The authors' processing: The authors estimated nucleated cell counts from reference gene primer amplification. Libraries were prepared by immunoSEQ multiplex PCR; TCRdb keeps only in-frame clonotypes and omits some of them. The V and J calls and clone size were taken over from that table, and D and trimming were inferred from the DNA. The sample consists of 30,000 or so clones, more than 80% of them appearing once. This clonotype originated in a male donor with active COVID-19. Sequences were obtained from peripheral blood. The gene calls are TRBV7-6 and TRBJ1-2; D not resolved. The CDR3 DNA is TGTGCCAGCAGCCCCTCCGGGGTCTATGGCTACACCTTC. Its translation is CASSPSGVYGYTF.